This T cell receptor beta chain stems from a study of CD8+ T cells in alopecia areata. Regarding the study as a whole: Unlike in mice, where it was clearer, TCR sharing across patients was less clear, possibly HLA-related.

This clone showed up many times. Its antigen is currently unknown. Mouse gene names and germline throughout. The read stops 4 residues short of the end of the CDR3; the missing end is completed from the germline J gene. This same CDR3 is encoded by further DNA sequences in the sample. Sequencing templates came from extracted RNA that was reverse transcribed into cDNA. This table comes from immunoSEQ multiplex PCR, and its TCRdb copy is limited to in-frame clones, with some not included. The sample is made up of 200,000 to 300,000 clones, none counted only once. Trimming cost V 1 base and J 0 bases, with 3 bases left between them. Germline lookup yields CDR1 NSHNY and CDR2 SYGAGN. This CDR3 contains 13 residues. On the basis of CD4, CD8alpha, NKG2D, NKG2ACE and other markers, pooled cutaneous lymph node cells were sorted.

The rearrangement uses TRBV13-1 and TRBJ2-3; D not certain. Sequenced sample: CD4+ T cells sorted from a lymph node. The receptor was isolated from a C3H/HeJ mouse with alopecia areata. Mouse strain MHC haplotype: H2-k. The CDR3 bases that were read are TGTGCCAGCAGTGATCTCAGTGCAGAA. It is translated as CASSDLSAE. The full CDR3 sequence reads CASSDLSAETLYF.